The subject of this entry is one T cell receptor beta chain. Antigen specificity is unknown. The repertoire was sequenced with immunoSEQ multiplex PCR; TCRdb's copy has only in-frame clones and lacks some. The sample lists roughly 140,000 clones, 92% seen once, with approximately 3.4% in the top ten. Germline CDR1 and CDR2: SEHNR and FQNEAQ (reference sequence). The CDR3 has 10 residues. Deletions cut 11 bases from V and 7 bases from J, with 8 bases between. This sample is drawn from a study of T cell responses to AZD1222 COVID-19 vaccine. The study, taken as a whole, reports: Distributed over spike, vaccine-associated CD4 TCRs predominated at 160-218 and 743-854. Repertoire sampling occurred only after the peak T cell response.

The source material was peripheral blood, sampled 28 days after the second AZD1222 dose. The rearrangement joins TRBV7-9 to TRBJ2-2, with D possibly being TRBD1 or TRBD2 (6 bases each). The receptor's source is an adult who received the AZD1222 COVID-19 vaccine. CDR3 loop: CARGHGELFF. CDR3 in DNA: TGTGCCCGGGGGCACGGGGAGCTGTTTTTT.